These 19 T cell receptor beta chains originate from one sample sequenced in a study of cytomegalovirus exposure and HLA in healthy donors (dated by TCRdb to about 2017). Library preparation was by the immunoSEQ multiplex PCR assay. For the multiplex PCR, a mixture combining 60 forward primers for TCR Vbeta segments and 13 reverse primers for TCR Jbeta segments was used. As stored in TCRdb, this immuneACCESS dataset retains in-frame rearrangements with V and J assigned. A fraction of the clones does not appear; measured against another copy, unresolved V genes explain less than half of the discrepancy, and the remainder lacks a known reason. The sample data list approximately 180,000 clones, and about 80% of these were observed just once. The ten largest clonotypes hold around 7.2% of the sample. The specimen sequenced was PBMCs. These receptors were taken from a man aged 30 to 45 in good health and CMV-seropositive.

The genes are TRBV10-3 and TRBJ2-1; TRBD1 matches at 7 bases. The CDR3 consists of 13 residues. V shed 10 bases and J 4 bases; nucleotides not matched to a gene: 7. From germline, CDR1 is ENHRY and CDR2 SYGVKD. CDR3 in amino acids: CATRTGTYNEQFF. DNA for the CDR3: TGTGCCACCAGGACAGGTACTTACAATGAGCAGTTCTTC.

This chain links TRBV19 with TRBJ2-7; 10 bases map to TRBD1. The CDR3 sequence is 19 residues long. Trimming removed 4 bases from V and 0 bases from J; junction bases left unmatched: 15. Germline lookup yields CDR1 LNHDA and CDR2 SQIVND (reference sequence). CDR3 protein: CASSSRPRTGGLISYEQYF. In DNA, the CDR3 is TGTGCCAGTAGTAGCCGACCCAGGACAGGGGGTCTTATCTCCTACGAGCAGTACTTC.

V and J are TRBV7-8 and TRBJ2-7, with 8 nucleotides matching TRBD1. This CDR3 comprises 13 residues. The V gene's germline CDR1 is SGHVS and CDR2 FQNEAQ. Trimming removed 5 bases from V and 3 bases from J; junction bases left unmatched: 3. As DNA, the CDR3 is TGTGCCAGCAGCACCGGGACAGGCTACGAGCAGTACTTC. Protein: CASSTGTGYEQYF.

The V call is TRBV4-3, the J call TRBJ2-2, with TRBD1 identical over 9 bases. Germline lookup yields CDR1 LGHNA and CDR2 YSLEER. The ends lost 4 bases at V and 4 bases at J; junction bases unmatched: 4. This CDR3 comprises 15 residues. For the CDR3, the DNA is TGCGCCAGCAGCCCGACAGGGGGTGCCACCGGGGAGCTGTTTTTT. This codes for CASSPTGGATGELFF.

The V call is TRBV4-2, the J call TRBJ2-7; 13 positions match TRBD2. The CDR3 covers 16 residues. Germline V gene data show CDR1 as LGHNA and CDR2 as YNFKEQ. V dropped 4 bases and J dropped 4; count of bases not matched to a gene: 7. The DNA of the CDR3 is TGTGCCAGCAGCCTCGAACTAGCGGGAGGGCCTTACGAGCAGTACTTC. Translating gives CASSLELAGGPYEQYF.

The V call is TRBV7-9, the J call TRBJ1-6, with D perhaps matching TRBD1 (5 bases). V dropped 5 bases and J dropped 9 bases, with 17 bases sitting between them. The CDR3 contains 15 residues. The germline V gene has CDR1 SEHNR and CDR2 FQNEAQ (reference sequence). The CDR3 loop reads CASSLMPGLGSPLHF. The CDR3 nucleotides are TGTGCCAGCAGCCTCATGCCAGGGCTCGGTTCACCCCTCCACTTT.

This sequence joins TRBV6-5 and TRBJ2-7; the match to TRBD2 covers 10 bases. The germline V gene has CDR1 MNHEY and CDR2 SVGAGI. The CDR3 contains 15 residues. V lost 7 bases to trimming and J lost 2 bases; unmatched junction nucleotides: 8. CDR3 loop: CASTLTSGLAYEQYF. Here the CDR3 DNA reads TGTGCCAGCACCTTGACTAGCGGGCTCGCCTACGAGCAGTACTTC.

J is TRBJ2-5 and V is TRBV27; TRBD2 matches 13 bases. Germline trimming cut 2 bases from V and 9 bases from J; bases unmatched to any gene: 9. The CDR3 runs to 16 residues. CDR1 MNHEY and CDR2 SMNVEV come from the germline V gene (reference sequence). The chain's CDR3 is CASSLMTSGGPGAQYF. CDR3 bases: TGTGCCAGCAGTTTAATGACTAGCGGGGGGCCCGGGGCCCAGTACTTC.

With respect to this clone: At the DNA level, this CDR3 is encoded by other sequences in the same sample as well. CDR3 nucleotides: TGTGCCAGCTCACCACCCACAGGGGGGGGCACTGAAGCTTTCTTT. Translating gives CASSPPTGGGTEAFF. V is TRBV18 and J is TRBJ1-1; the match to TRBD1 covers 8 bases. Trimming removed 0 bases from V and 4 bases from J; junction bases left unmatched: 4. Germline V lookup: CDR1 KGHSH, CDR2 LQKENI. The CDR3 totals 15 residues.

This sequence joins TRBV6-5 and TRBJ2-2; 12 nucleotides agree with TRBD2. The V and J ends lost 0 bases and 4 bases, in that order; junction bases with no gene match: 0. Germline V gene lookup returns CDR1 MNHEY and CDR2 SVGAGI. The CDR3 covers 16 residues. The CDR3 DNA is TGTGCCAGCAGTTACTCGACTAGCGGGGGCACCGGGGAGCTGTTTTTT. Translated, it gives CASSYSTSGGTGELFF.

This clone has a handful of counts. The gene calls are TRBV11-2 and TRBJ2-7; 8 bases are shared with TRBD1. Germline assignment: CDR1 SGHAT and CDR2 FQNNGV. The CDR3 consists of 15 residues. J lost 1 base, V lost 4 bases, and 6 bases had no gene match. Written as DNA, the CDR3 is TGTGCCAGCAGCTCACGGACAGGGAAGTCCTACGAGCAGTACTTC. Its translation is CASSSRTGKSYEQYF.

The chain has TRBV28 and TRBJ1-1, with D possibly TRBD1 on 5 matching bases. This CDR3 contains 14 residues. V was shortened by 6 bases and J by 1 base, with 12 bases between the two germline ends. Germline V gives CDR1 MDHEN, CDR2 SYDVKM. The CDR3 coding sequence is TGTGCCAGCAGACTTGCGGGGGGGAACACTGAAGCTTTCTTT. Its translation is CASRLAGGNTEAFF.

The V and J genes are TRBV4-1 and TRBJ2-7; the match to TRBD2 covers 11 bases. Germline CDR1 and CDR2: MGHRA and YSYEKL. V was clipped by 4 bases and J by 4 bases; unmatched bases: 6. CDR3 size: 15 residues. This CDR3 reads CASSLTSGSLYEQYF. CDR3 DNA: TGCGCCAGCAGCCTTACTAGCGGGAGTTTGTACGAGCAGTACTTC.

This clone was picked up a small number of times. The chain employs TRBV10-3 and TRBJ1-1; possible D gene TRBD1, 5 bases. V lost 3 bases to trimming and J lost 0 bases, with 17 bases between them. CDR3 length: 17 residues. Germline V gene lookup returns CDR1 ENHRY and CDR2 SYGVKD. This CDR3 reads CAISDDSDLILNTEAFF. For the CDR3, the DNA is TGTGCCATCAGTGATGACAGCGACCTAATATTGAACACTGAAGCTTTCTTT.

The rearrangement links TRBV6-5 to TRBJ2-2, with D possibly matching TRBD2 (6 bases). The V and J ends lost 11 bases and 2 bases respectively, with 12 bases between them. Looked up from germline, CDR1 is MNHEY and CDR2 is SVGAGI. The CDR3 consists of 13 residues. In DNA, the CDR3 is TGTGCCGGCGGGACCGACAACACCGGGGAGCTGTTTTTT. It yields the protein CAGGTDNTGELFF.

The chain is built from TRBV19 and TRBJ1-1; D remains unclear. This CDR3 has 14 amino acids. CDR1 and CDR2 from the germline V gene are LNHDA and SQIVND (reference sequence). The germline V and J ends were trimmed by 0 bases and 0 bases, with 5 bases remaining between them. This CDR3 reads CASSIEYMNTEAFF. The CDR3 DNA sequence: TGTGCCAGTAGTATAGAGTACATGAACACTGAAGCTTTCTTT. Full variable domain (missing parts from reference TRBV19 and TRBJ1-1): DGGITQSPKYLFRKEGQNVTLSCEQNLNHDAMYWYRQDPGQGLRLIYYSQIVNDFQKGDIAEGYSVSREKKESFPLTVTSAQKNPTAFYLCASSIEYMNTEAFFGQGTRLTVV.

As concerns this clone: Its ends do not fully match the called genes, so a read error is possible. The chain recombines TRBV7-9 with TRBJ1-1; D is undetermined. Germline V lookup: CDR1 SEHNR, CDR2 FQNEAQ (reference sequence). This CDR3 has 14 amino acids. CDR3 protein: CSSSSTSEATEAFF. CDR3 bases: TGTTCCAGCAGCTCAACGTCCGAGGCCACTGAAGCTTTCTTT.

The chain combines TRBV7-6 with TRBJ1-5; a weak D match, TRBD1 (6 bases). Per the germline V gene, CDR1 is SGHVS and CDR2 is FNYEAQ. This CDR3 has 20 residues. With 4 bases removed from V and 0 bases from J, the gap between germline ends came to 25 bases. The CDR3 DNA follows: TGTGCCAGCAGCTGGGTATCCCACTCCCACAGGGCCGATAGCAATCAGCCCCAGCATTTT. Translation gives CASSWVSHSHRADSNQPQHF.

The CDR3 sequence is CASSYFWGLESNEQFF. The CDR3 nucleotides read TGTGCCAGCAGCTACTTCTGGGGACTTGAGTCCAATGAGCAGTTCTTC. The V and J genes are TRBV7-2 and TRBJ2-1; D is possibly TRBD2 (6 bases). The CDR3 totals 16 residues. Per the germline V gene, CDR1 is SGHTA and CDR2 is FQGNSA. The V and J ends lost 4 bases and 6 bases respectively, with 19 bases between them.